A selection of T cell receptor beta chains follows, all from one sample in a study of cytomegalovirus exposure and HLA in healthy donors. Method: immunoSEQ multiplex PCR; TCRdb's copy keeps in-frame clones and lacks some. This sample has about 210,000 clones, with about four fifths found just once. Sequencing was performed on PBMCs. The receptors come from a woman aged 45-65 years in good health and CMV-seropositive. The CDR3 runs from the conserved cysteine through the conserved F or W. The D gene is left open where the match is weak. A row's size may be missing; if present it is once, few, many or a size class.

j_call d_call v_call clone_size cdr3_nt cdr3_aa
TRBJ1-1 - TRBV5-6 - TGTGCCAGCAGCCCATGGACAGAGATGAACACTGAAGCTTTCTTT CASSPWTEMNTEAFF
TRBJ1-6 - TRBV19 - TGTGCCAGTAGGCGACAGGAAGATTCACCCCTCCACTTT CASRRQEDSPLHF
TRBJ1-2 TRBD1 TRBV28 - TGTGCCAGCAGTTCCACGGGGACAGGGGGCTATGGCTACACCTTC CASSSTGTGGYGYTF
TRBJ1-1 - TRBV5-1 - TGCGCCAGCAGCCCTAGTGGACTGGGGGCGAACACTGAAGCTTTCTTT CASSPSGLGANTEAFF
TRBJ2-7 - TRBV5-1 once TGCGCCAGCAGCTTAGAGGGCTACGAGCAGTACTTC CASSLEGYEQYF
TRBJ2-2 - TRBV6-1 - TGTGCCAGCAGGCAGGATCCGAACACCGGGGAGCTGTTTTTT CASRQDPNTGELFF
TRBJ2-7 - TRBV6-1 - TGTGCCAGCAGCATGTCCTCCTACGAGCAGTACTTC CASSMSSYEQYF
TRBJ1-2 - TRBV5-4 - TGTGCCAGCAGCCGGGAGGCCAGCAGGGCTTTTGGCTACACCTTC CASSREASRAFGYTF
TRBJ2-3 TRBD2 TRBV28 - TGTGCCAGCAGTCCACGAGGGCTAGCGGGGGGCACAGATACGCAGTATTTT CASSPRGLAGGTDTQYF
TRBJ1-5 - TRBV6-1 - TGTGCCAGCAGGCCGAGGTCAGGGGAAGAATTGCATTTT CASRPRSGEELHF
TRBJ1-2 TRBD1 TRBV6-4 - TGTGCCAGCAGGCCGTCGGCAGGGGGTTCTGGCTACACCTTC CASRPSAGGSGYTF
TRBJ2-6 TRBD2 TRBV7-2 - TGTGCCAGCAGCTTAGACGGGGGGGCAGGGGCCAACGTCCTGACTTTC CASSLDGGAGANVLTF
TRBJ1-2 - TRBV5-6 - TGTGCCAGCAGCTTGTGGGCGGGCGGTGGCTACACCTTC CASSLWAGGGYTF
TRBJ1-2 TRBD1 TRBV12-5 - TGTGCTAGTGGTATCGACAGGGGGATCCCTACCTTC CASGIDRGIPTF
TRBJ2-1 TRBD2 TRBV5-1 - TGCGCCAGCAGCTTGGACCGCGGGGGGGAATACAATGAGCAGTTCTTC CASSLDRGGEYNEQFF
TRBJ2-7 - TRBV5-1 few TGCGCCAGCAGCGTGACGAGGGCGGGGTACGAGCAGTACTTC CASSVTRAGYEQYF
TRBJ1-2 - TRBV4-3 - TGCGCCAGCAGCCAAGACTACAGGGAAAAGGAGGGCTACACCTTC CASSQDYREKEGYTF
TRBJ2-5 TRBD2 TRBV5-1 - TGCGCCAGCACCCGCGGGGGGCCGCGAGAGACCCAGTACTTC CASTRGGPRETQYF
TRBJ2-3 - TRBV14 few TGTGCCAGCAGCCGCCTTGGGGGGACAGATACGCAGTATTTT CASSRLGGTDTQYF
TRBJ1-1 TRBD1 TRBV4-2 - TGTGCCAGCAGCCACGGGACAGGGCGAATCGGGGAGAACACTGAAGCTTTCTTT CASSHGTGRIGENTEAFF
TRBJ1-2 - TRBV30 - TGTGCCTGGAGTGTATCAGGGATCTATGGCTACACCTTC CAWSVSGIYGYTF
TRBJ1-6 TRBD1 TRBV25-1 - TGTGCCAGCAGCGCCGGGACAGGGAATCGTTCACCCCTCCACTTT CASSAGTGNRSPLHF
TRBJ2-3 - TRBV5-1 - TGCGCCAGCAGCTTGGTCCTCTCAGATACGCAGTATTTT CASSLVLSDTQYF
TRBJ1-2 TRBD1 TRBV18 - TGTGCCAGCTCACCCTCAGGGGGCGCGAACTATGGCTACACCTTC CASSPSGGANYGYTF
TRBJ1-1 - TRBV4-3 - TGCGCCAGCAGCCAACAGGAGAACACTGAAGCTTTCTTT CASSQQENTEAFF
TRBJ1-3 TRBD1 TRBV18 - TGTGCCAGCTCACTCGGGACAGGGGGTACCGGAAACACCATATATTTT CASSLGTGGTGNTIYF
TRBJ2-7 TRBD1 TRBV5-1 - TGCGCCAGCAGCAGGGGGCACAGGGATACGGCCTACGAGCAGTACTTC CASSRGHRDTAYEQYF
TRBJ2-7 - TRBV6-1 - TGTGCCAGCAGTGAAGCGCTTATGGGCGCCTACGAGCAGTACTTC CASSEALMGAYEQYF
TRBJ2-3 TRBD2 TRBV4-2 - TGTGCCAGCAGCCCCAGCGGGGCTAGCACAGATACGCAGTATTTT CASSPSGASTDTQYF
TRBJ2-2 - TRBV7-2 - TGTGCCAGCAGCTCCAGGGGTTACACCGGGGAGCTGTTTTTT CASSSRGYTGELFF
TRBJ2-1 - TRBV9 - TGTGCCAGCAGCGTAGTTTCAACCAGAGGGGGGGCGAATTACAATGAGCAGTTCTTC CASSVVSTRGGANYNEQFF
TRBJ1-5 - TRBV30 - TGTGCCTGTCAAAAGACGGACTATAGCAATCAGCCCCAGCATTTT CACQKTDYSNQPQHF
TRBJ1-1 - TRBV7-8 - TGTGCCAGCAGCTTAGCGAGGAACACTGAAGCTTTCTTT CASSLARNTEAFF
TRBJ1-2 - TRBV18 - TGTGCCAGCTCACCACGGCAGAACTATGGCTACACCTTC CASSPRQNYGYTF
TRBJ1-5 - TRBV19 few TGTGCCAGTAGTATCCCACAGGGCCGGGCTCAGCCCCAGCATTTT CASSIPQGRAQPQHF
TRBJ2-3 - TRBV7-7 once TGTGCCAGCAGCCTGGGGGCCACAGATACGCAGTATTTT CASSLGATDTQYF
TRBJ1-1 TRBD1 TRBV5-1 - TGCGCCAGCAGCTTAACAGGGGTGGAGACTGAAGCTTTCTTT CASSLTGVETEAFF
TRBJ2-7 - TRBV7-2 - TGTGCCAGCAGCCCCCGGACTTATGAGCAGTACTTC CASSPRTYEQYF
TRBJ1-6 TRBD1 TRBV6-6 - TGTGCCAGCAGTTACAGACAGGGGGGTTCACCCCTCCACTTT CASSYRQGGSPLHF
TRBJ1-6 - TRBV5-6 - TGTGCCAGCAGCTTAGTGGCGGGCGAAGTTAATTCACCCCTCCACTTT CASSLVAGEVNSPLHF
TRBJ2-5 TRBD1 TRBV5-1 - TGCGCCAGCAGCTTGTCAGGGGGTATTGGCGAGACCCAGTACTTC CASSLSGGIGETQYF
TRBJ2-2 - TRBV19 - TGTGCCAGTAGTATAAATAGGGAGGCCGGGGAGCTGTTTTTT CASSINREAGELFF
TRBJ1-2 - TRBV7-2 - TGTGCCAGCAGCTTAGGGTCAGGGGCGAACTATGGCTACACCTTC CASSLGSGANYGYTF
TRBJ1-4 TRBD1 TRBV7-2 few TGTGCCAGCAGCTTAAGGACAGGCTCCAATGAAAAACTGTTTTTT CASSLRTGSNEKLFF
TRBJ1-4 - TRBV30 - TGTGCCTGGAGAGATAGGGGTGAAAAACTGTTTTTT CAWRDRGEKLFF
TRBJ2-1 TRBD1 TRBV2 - TGTGCCTTACTCCGGGACAGAGTTTACAATGAGCAGTTCTTC CALLRDRVYNEQFF
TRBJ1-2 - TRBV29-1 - TGCAGCGTACAAAGAGGCGTTTCTGTCACCTTC CSVQRGVSVTF
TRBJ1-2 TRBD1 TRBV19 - TGTGCCAGTAGCCACGGACAGGGGGCGAACTATGGCTACACCTTC CASSHGQGANYGYTF
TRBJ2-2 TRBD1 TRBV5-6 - TGTGCCAGCAGCTCATGGGTAGACAGGGAAGTCCTGAGCACCGGGGAGCTGTTTTTT CASSSWVDREVLSTGELFF
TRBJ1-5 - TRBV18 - TGTGCCAGCTCACGAGTTATTGGAGCAAAAAGCAATCAGCCCCAGCATTTT CASSRVIGAKSNQPQHF
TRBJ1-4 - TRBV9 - TGTGCCAGCAGCGCCGGGACATATGAAAAACTGTTTTTT CASSAGTYEKLFF
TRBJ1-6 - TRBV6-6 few TGTGCCAGCAGTTACGCAGGGGTTAATTCACCCCTCCACTTT CASSYAGVNSPLHF
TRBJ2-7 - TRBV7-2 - TGTGCCAGCAGCCCGTCCCGGGACATTTACGAGCAGTACTTC CASSPSRDIYEQYF
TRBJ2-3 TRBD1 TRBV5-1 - TGCGCCAGCAGCTTGGGACAGGGGGTAGATACGCAGTATTTT CASSLGQGVDTQYF
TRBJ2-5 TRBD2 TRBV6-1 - TGTGCCAGCAGTGAAGGGAGTAGCGGGGGGGCCTGGGAGACCCAGTACTTC CASSEGSSGGAWETQYF
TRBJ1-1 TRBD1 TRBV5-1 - TGCGCCAGCAGCTTGGCAGGGGGTGAAGCTTTCTTT CASSLAGGEAFF
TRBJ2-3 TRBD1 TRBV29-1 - TGCAGCGTTGTGGGGCTCCGGGACAGGGACGCAGATACGCAGTATTTT CSVVGLRDRDADTQYF
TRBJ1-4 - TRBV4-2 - TGTGCCAGCAGCCAAACCCAGAGGGTTACAACTAATGAAAAACTGTTTTTT CASSQTQRVTTNEKLFF
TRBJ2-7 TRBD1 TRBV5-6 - TGTGCCAGCAGCTTCCCCTGGGACAGGGGCTCCTACGAGCAGTACTTC CASSFPWDRGSYEQYF
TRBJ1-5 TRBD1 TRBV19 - TGTGCCAGTAGTATTGGACAGGGGGCGATGGGCAATCAGCCCCAGCATTTT CASSIGQGAMGNQPQHF